A selection of T cell receptor beta chains follows, all from one sample in a study of molecular identifiers for immune sequencing clone quantification. A single record per CDR3 protein comes from TCRdb applying MiXCR to the PCR reads. This sample has 250,000 to 350,000 distinct CDR3 sequences, with about 22% found just once. The sequencing sample was made of naive CD8+ T cells from blood, with Jurkat cell RNA spiked in. The receptor source for this set is a human donor in good health. Some libraries in this study had Jurkat cell RNA spiked in. The CDR3 runs from the conserved cysteine through the conserved F or W. The D gene is left open where the match is weak. Expanded clones get a size class; other rows say once, few or many, or leave the size out.

>TRBJ1-1|TRBV7-2|.|many
TGTGCCAGCAGCCCCAGCTTAGGGGCTGCTTTCTTT
CASSPSLGAAFF
>TRBJ2-3|TRBV30|TRBD1|many
TGTGCCTGGTCCGGACAGGGGGTTTCGACAGATACGCAGTATTTT
CAWSGQGVSTDTQYF
>TRBJ2-3|TRBV19|.|.
TGTGCCAGTAGTATGTACGGATCCACAGATACGCAGTATTTT
CASSMYGSTDTQYF
>TRBJ2-2|TRBV6-6|.|.
TGTGCCAGCAGCACGGAGGCCCCGAACACCGGGGAGCTGTTTTTT
CASSTEAPNTGELFF
>TRBJ2-1|TRBV5-6|.|many
TGTGCCAGCAGCTTGGCCCCCCAGGTCTCCTACAATGAGCAGTTCTTC
CASSLAPQVSYNEQFF
>TRBJ2-1|TRBV28|.|few
TGTGCCAGCAGTCCCCGTGGGCCTGACAATGAGCAGTTCTTC
CASSPRGPDNEQFF
>TRBJ1-2|TRBV7-9|TRBD1|many
TGTGCCAGCAGCTTACCCCATTTAGAGGACAGGCCCCTCACCTTC
CASSLPHLEDRPLTF
>TRBJ1-1|TRBV14|.|many
TGTGCCAGCAGCCAAGATACGGGCTTTGAAGCTTTCTTT
CASSQDTGFEAFF
>TRBJ2-3|TRBV28|.|.
TGTGCCAGCAGGGCCAGGGGACCGGCAGGTACGCAGTATTTT
CASRARGPAGTQYF
>TRBJ2-3|TRBV11-3|.|few
TGTGCCAGCAGCCTAACGTCGGGGGGCCGAGATACGCAGTATTTT
CASSLTSGGRDTQYF
>TRBJ2-1|TRBV13|.|.
TGTGCCAGCAGCGTTACGGGAGAGCAGTTCTTC
CASSVTGEQFF
>TRBJ2-2|TRBV19|TRBD1|many
TGTGCCAGTAGTATATTGGACAGGGACACCGGGGAGCTGTTTTTT
CASSILDRDTGELFF
>TRBJ1-2|TRBV2|TRBD1|.
TGTGCCAGCAGTATCGATGGACAGGGTTTATACTATGGCTACACCTTC
CASSIDGQGLYYGYTF
>TRBJ1-1|TRBV10-3|.|few
TGTGCCATCACGGACAGATCGAGCACTGAAGCTTTCTTT
CAITDRSSTEAFF
>TRBJ1-2|TRBV9|TRBD1|many
TGTGCCAGCAGCGCACTACCCGGGACAGCCTATGGCTACACCTTC
CASSALPGTAYGYTF
>TRBJ1-2|TRBV27|.|.
TGTGCCAGCAGTTTATCGAGTGGGTGGGAGGGGTTGGATGGCTACACCTTC
CASSLSSGWEGLDGYTF
>TRBJ2-7|TRBV18|.|many
TGTGCCAGCTCACCAGGTCGGGGTAGCTCCTACGAGCAGTACTTC
CASSPGRGSSYEQYF
>TRBJ2-1|TRBV9|.|few
TGTGCCAGCAGGTTCCCCCGAGCGGACGAGCAGTTCTTC
CASRFPRADEQFF
>TRBJ1-2|TRBV20-1|.|few
TGCAGTGCTAGAGATTCGACTGATTTAGCTAACTATGGCTACACCTTC
CSARDSTDLANYGYTF
>TRBJ2-5|TRBV12-3/TRBV12-4|TRBD2|many
TGTGCCAGCAGTTTGCGGGGGGAGACCCAGTACTTC
CASSLRGETQYF
>TRBJ2-3|TRBV7-9|.|many
TGTGCCAGCAGCTTTAGTTGGGGGGGCCAGGCAGATACGCAGTATTTT
CASSFSWGGQADTQYF
>TRBJ2-7|TRBV4-3|.|many
TGCGCCAGCAGCCAGGGCCCGGCGGGGAGCTCCTACGAGCAGTACTTC
CASSQGPAGSSYEQYF
>TRBJ2-3|TRBV29-1|TRBD2|many
TGCAGCGTCATACTAGCGGGGGGCACAGATACGCAGTATTTT
CSVILAGGTDTQYF
>TRBJ2-7|TRBV19|TRBD1|.
TGTGCCAGTGGTATTGGTTCCGGGACAGCCTACGAGCAGTACTTC
CASGIGSGTAYEQYF
>TRBJ2-1|TRBV29-1|TRBD2|many
TGCAGCGTTGATCGGGGCCTTGAGGCGGGAGTTCATGAGCAGTTCTTC
CSVDRGLEAGVHEQFF
>TRBJ2-5|TRBV20-1|.|many
TGCAGTGCTCGAGGGACTCCATTCACAGAGACCCAGTACTTC
CSARGTPFTETQYF
>TRBJ2-3|TRBV5-4|TRBD1|few
TGTGCCAGCAGCTTGGTAGGACAGGGGGCGCATCCGGATACGCAGTATTTT
CASSLVGQGAHPDTQYF
>TRBJ1-3|TRBV4-3|.|many
TGCGCCAGCAGCCAAGATGTGGGGGGTGGAAGAAACACCATATATTTT
CASSQDVGGGRNTIYF
>TRBJ2-7|TRBV27|TRBD2|many
TGTGCCAGCAGTCCGGGACTAGCGAAGCACGAGCAGTACTTC
CASSPGLAKHEQYF